The 25 T cell receptor beta chains presented below share a single source sample, sequenced in a study of blood T cell repertoires in COVID-19. Sequencing was performed with immunoSEQ multiplex PCR; in TCRdb, only in-frame clones are kept and a portion is missing. In the table there are some 150,000 clones, 85% to 90% of which are singletons. Sample: peripheral blood. These receptors originate from a woman in her sixties with active COVID-19.

The chain combines TRBV5-6 with TRBJ1-2; 12 nucleotides agree with TRBD1. Germline loops: CDR1 SGHDT, CDR2 YYEEEE. The CDR3 runs 16 residues. V lost 2 bases, J lost 6 bases, and 8 bases stayed unmatched. This chain's CDR3 is CASSFARDRGPHGYTF. The DNA for the CDR3 is TGTGCCAGCAGCTTTGCCCGGGACAGGGGGCCCCATGGCTACACCTTC.

V is TRBV4-2 and J is TRBJ2-3; TRBD2 matches at 7 bases. Looked up from germline, CDR1 is LGHNA and CDR2 is YNFKEQ. This CDR3 has 16 residues. With V trimmed by 2 bases and J by 2 bases, 7 bases remained unmatched. Here the CDR3 reads CASSQSAGIPTDTQYF. DNA of the CDR3: TGTGCCAGCAGCCAATCAGCGGGAATTCCCACAGATACGCAGTATTTT.

This CDR3 reads CASRATDSYTF. In nucleotides, the CDR3 is TGTGCCAGCAGAGCGACAGATAGCTACACCTTC. The chain couples TRBV6-5 to TRBJ1-2, with a weak D call TRBD1 (5 bases). The CDR3 runs 11 residues. Trimming removed 6 bases at V and 9 bases at J, with 11 bases between. Germline V lookup: CDR1 MNHEY, CDR2 SVGAGI.

This clone was observed a handful of times. This chain uses TRBV28 with TRBJ1-5, with 8 bases that match TRBD1. The trim removed 5 bases at V and 6 bases at J, leaving 9 bases unmatched. The CDR3 has 15 residues. Germline V CDR1 and CDR2: MDHEN, SYDVKM. The CDR3 DNA reads TGTGCCAGCAGTCGTCTGGACAGGGTGGGTCAGCCCCAGCATTTT. It yields the protein CASSRLDRVGQPQHF.

The genes are TRBV28 and TRBJ1-5; tentatively, D is TRBD1 (6 bases). The length of the CDR3 is 15 residues. The germline CDR1 and CDR2 sequences are MDHEN and SYDVKM. V was shortened by 6 bases and J by 1 base, with 13 bases between the two germline ends. The CDR3 region is CASRGGAQSNQPQHF. DNA for the CDR3: TGTGCCAGCAGGGGGGGGGCGCAGAGCAATCAGCCCCAGCATTTT.

The genes are TRBV6-2 or TRBV6-3 and TRBJ1-2; D unclear. Trimming removed 0 bases at V and 4 bases at J, with 15 bases between. The CDR3 spans 16 residues. Germline CDR1 is MNHEY and CDR2 is SVGEGT. CDR3 in amino acids: CASSYSLVVNGYGYTF. The CDR3 DNA reads as TGTGCCAGCAGTTACTCGCTGGTGGTAAACGGCTATGGCTACACCTTC.

The gene calls are TRBV5-1 and TRBJ2-1; D is unclear. In germline, CDR1 is SGHRS, CDR2 YFSETQ. The length of the CDR3 is 13 residues. Trimming left V 1 base short and J 7 bases short, with 9 bases between. CDR3 loop: CASSLLSFNEQFF. Written as DNA, the CDR3 is TGCGCCAGCAGCTTGCTGAGCTTTAATGAGCAGTTCTTC.

The chain uses TRBV6-5 and TRBJ1-4; D not resolved. Germline CDR1 reads MNHEY; CDR2 reads SVGAGI. The CDR3 extends over 14 amino acids. V lost 3 bases and J 0 bases, leaving 5 bases between the germline ends. The CDR3 loop is CASSYSATNEKLFF. For the CDR3, the DNA is TGTGCCAGCAGTTATTCAGCAACTAATGAAAAACTGTTTTTT.

The rearrangement uses TRBV7-2 and TRBJ1-1; tentative D call: TRBD1 (5 bases). Trimming pared 5 bases from V and 1 base from J, leaving 14 bases between. The CDR3 runs to 15 residues. Germline V gene data show CDR1 as SGHTA and CDR2 as FQGNSA. The CDR3 DNA sequence: TGTGCCAGCAGCGTCGGGAGACAGCGGAACACTGAAGCTTTCTTT. The encoded protein is CASSVGRQRNTEAFF.

J is TRBJ1-4 and V is TRBV6-5, with TRBD1 identical over 7 bases. CDR1 is MNHEY and CDR2 is SVGAGI in the germline V gene. The CDR3 has 16 residues. The V segment lost 0 bases and the J segment 2 bases; nucleotides outside the gene matches: 3. This CDR3 reads CASSYSRDSTNEKLFF. In nucleotides, the CDR3 is TGTGCCAGCAGTTACTCCCGGGACAGTACTAATGAAAAACTGTTTTTT.

V usage is TRBV4-3 and J usage is TRBJ2-3; TRBD2 matches 10 bases. V trimming: 6 bases; J trimming: 0 bases; junction bases outside the gene matches: 18. Germline V lookup: CDR1 LGHNA, CDR2 YSLEER. CDR3 length: 20 residues. The CDR3 nucleotides are TGCGCCAGCAGTGGGGGCGATTGGACTAGCGGAGCTACTAGCACAGATACGCAGTATTTT. Translating gives CASSGGDWTSGATSTDTQYF.

V and J are TRBV6-5 and TRBJ1-5; possible D gene TRBD1, 5 bases. The CDR3 runs 15 residues. Trimming pared 0 bases from V and 6 bases from J, leaving 12 bases between. Germline CDR1 MNHEY, CDR2 SVGAGI. The CDR3 DNA sequence: TGTGCCAGCAGTTACTCGAAGACAGCCCGTCAGCCCCAGCATTTT. Protein sequence: CASSYSKTARQPQHF.

This chain connects TRBV2 to TRBJ2-1; TRBD2 agrees at 10 bases. V dropped 6 bases and J dropped 9; count of bases not matched to a gene: 5. CDR1 SNHLY and CDR2 FYNNEI come from the germline V gene. The CDR3 loop spans 13 amino acids. The CDR3 DNA is TGTGCCAGCAGAAGCGGGAGGGCCGGTGAGCAGTTCTTC. It yields the protein CASRSGRAGEQFF. Full variable domain (remainder filled in from reference TRBV2 and TRBJ2-1): EPEVTQTPSHQVTQMGQEVILRCVPISNHLYFYWYRQILGQKVEFLVSFYNNEISEKSEIFDDQFSVERPDGSNFTLKIRSTKLEDSAMYFCASRSGRAGEQFFGPGTRLTVL.

The V gene is TRBV30, the J gene TRBJ1-5; TRBD1 is a possible D gene (6 bases). Germline V gene lookup returns CDR1 GTSNPN and CDR2 SVGIG (reference sequence). The CDR3 has 14 amino acids. V lost 2 bases and J 0 bases, leaving 8 bases between the germline ends. In nucleotides, the CDR3 is TGTGCCTGGAGTTTAGGGGGTAGCAATCAGCCCCAGCATTTT. Protein product: CAWSLGGSNQPQHF.

V gene TRBV3-1 (or the pseudogene TRBV3-2) combines with J gene TRBJ2-5; 8 bases align to TRBD1. The germline gives CDR1 LGHDT, CDR2 YNNKEL (reference sequence). V gave up 6 bases and J gave up 7 bases; unmatched junction bases: 4. The CDR3 is made up of 12 amino acids. The CDR3 region has the DNA TGTGCCAGCAGTCCAGGGGGCGGGACCCAGTACTTC. Translating it yields CASSPGGGTQYF.

V and J are TRBV28 and TRBJ1-3, with D unclear. This CDR3 region has 16 residues. V gave up 4 bases and J gave up 0 bases, with 13 bases separating them. Per germline, CDR1 MDHEN and CDR2 SYDVKM. The CDR3 nucleotides are TGTGCCAGCAGTTATCGGCGGGCCATCTCTGGAAACACCATATATTTT. It encodes CASSYRRAISGNTIYF.

The DNA of the CDR3 is TGTGCCAGCTTAGCCGGGACTAGCGGGCGCACAGATACGCAGTATTTT. Translated, it gives CASLAGTSGRTDTQYF. The chain links TRBV18 to TRBJ2-3; 12 bases map to TRBD2. V was pared by 7 bases and J by 1 base, with 6 bases of the junction left unmatched. Germline V lookup: CDR1 KGHSH, CDR2 LQKENI. The CDR3 is 16 amino acids.

This clone was detected once. The gene calls are TRBV28 and TRBJ2-7; 9 bases are a match to TRBD1. The length of the CDR3 is 14 residues. Germline trimming cut 3 bases from V and 4 bases from J; bases unmatched to any gene: 4. Germline V CDR1 and CDR2: MDHEN, SYDVKM. CDR3 amino acids: CASSFGTGLYEQYF. The CDR3 DNA is TGTGCCAGCAGTTTCGGGACAGGGTTGTACGAGCAGTACTTC.

J is TRBJ2-7 and V is TRBV9, with 9 bases aligning to TRBD2. Germline V CDR1 and CDR2: SGDLS, YYNGEE. J gave up 2 bases and V 2 bases, and 5 bases lay outside the gene matches. This CDR3 has 15 amino acids. As DNA, the CDR3 is TGTGCCAGCAGCGTCATGGCGGGAGGGGCCTACGAGCAGTACTTC. Amino acids: CASSVMAGGAYEQYF. Full variable domain (rest looked up from reference TRBV9 and TRBJ2-7): DSGVTQTPKHLITATGQRVTLRCSPRSGDLSVYWYQQSLDQGLQFLIQYYNGEERAKGNILERFSAQQFPDLHSELNLSSLELGDSALYFCASSVMAGGAYEQYFGPGTRLTVT.

The V call is TRBV11-2, the J call TRBJ2-5, with D hard to call. CDR3 length equals 14 residues. V was trimmed by 2 bases and J by 2 bases, leaving 9 bases between them. Germline assignment: CDR1 SGHAT and CDR2 FQNNGV. CDR3 loop: CASSLRPDQETQYF. In DNA form, the CDR3 reads TGTGCCAGCAGCTTACGCCCAGATCAAGAGACCCAGTACTTC.

The chain employs TRBV18 and TRBJ1-2; the D is unclear. CDR3 size: 14 residues. Germline values: CDR1 KGHSH, CDR2 LQKENI. V was cut by 6 bases and J by 0 bases, with 11 bases left in between. The CDR3 DNA is TGTGCCAGCTCCCCTATTGGAGCTAACTATGGCTACACCTTC. This codes for CASSPIGANYGYTF. Full variable domain (rest looked up from reference TRBV18 and TRBJ1-2): NAGVMQNPRHLVRRRGQEARLRCSPMKGHSHVYWYRQLPEEGLKFMVYLQKENIIDESGMPKERFSAEFPKEGPSILRIQQVVRGDSAAYFCASSPIGANYGYTFGSGTRLTVV.

The V gene is TRBV24-1, the J gene TRBJ2-2; TRBD1 is a possible D gene (5 bases). Trimming took 0 bases from V and 5 from J, leaving 6 bases between them. The CDR3 is 14 amino acids. CDR1 and CDR2 (germline): KGHDR, SFDVKD. The CDR3 reads CATSDLTGTGELFF. The DNA for the CDR3 is TGTGCCACCAGTGATTTGACAGGAACCGGGGAGCTGTTTTTT.

This sequence joins TRBV6-1 and TRBJ1-6; D remains unclear. In germline, CDR1 is MNHNS, CDR2 SASEGT. The V end was cut by 4 bases, the J end by 0 bases, with 13 bases between. The CDR3 sequence is 17 residues long. CDR3 coding DNA: TGTGCCAGCAGTGCCATGAGTCCGAGCTCCTATAATTCACCCCTCCACTTT. This gives the protein CASSAMSPSSYNSPLHF.

This clone was recorded only once. The chain joins TRBV2 to TRBJ2-7; weak D call: TRBD1 (5 bases). The CDR3 is 11 amino acids. The germline V gene encodes CDR1 SNHLY and CDR2 FYNNEI. Trimming pared 6 bases from V and 6 bases from J, leaving 9 bases between. The chain's CDR3 is CASRNQGEQYF. The CDR3 DNA is TGTGCCAGCAGAAACCAGGGCGAGCAGTACTTC.

In this sample, this clone turned up once. The chain joins TRBV6-6 to TRBJ1-1; D is uncertain. The germline V gene encodes CDR1 MNHNY and CDR2 SVGAGI (reference sequence). The CDR3 length is 14 residues. V was clipped by 6 bases and J by 0 bases, with 11 bases between them. As DNA, the CDR3 is TGTGCCAGCAGACCTGGCACAATGAACACTGAAGCTTTCTTT. This sequence encodes CASRPGTMNTEAFF.